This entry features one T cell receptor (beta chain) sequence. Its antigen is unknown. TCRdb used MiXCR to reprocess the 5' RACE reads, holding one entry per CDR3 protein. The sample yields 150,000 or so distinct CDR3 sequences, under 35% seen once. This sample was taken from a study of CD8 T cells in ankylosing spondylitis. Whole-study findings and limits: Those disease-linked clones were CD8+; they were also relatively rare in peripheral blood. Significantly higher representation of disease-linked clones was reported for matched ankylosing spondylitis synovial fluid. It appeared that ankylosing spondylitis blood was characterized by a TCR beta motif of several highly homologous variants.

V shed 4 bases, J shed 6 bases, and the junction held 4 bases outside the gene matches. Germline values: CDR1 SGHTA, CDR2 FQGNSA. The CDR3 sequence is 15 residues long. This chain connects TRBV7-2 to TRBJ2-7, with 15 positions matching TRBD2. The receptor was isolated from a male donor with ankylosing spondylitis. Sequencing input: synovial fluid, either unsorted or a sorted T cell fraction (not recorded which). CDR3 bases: TGTGCCAGCAGCTCCGGGACTAGCGGGAGGCGCGAGCAGTACTTC. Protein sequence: CASSSGTSGRREQYF.